What follows are 32 T cell receptor beta chains derived from one specimen sequenced in a study of cytomegalovirus exposure and HLA in healthy donors. PCR was performed using 60 Vbeta and 13 Jbeta primers. Sequencing was performed with immunoSEQ multiplex PCR; in TCRdb, only in-frame clones are kept and a portion is missing. The sample includes about 82,000 clones, 74% of them seen just once. The sequenced sample was PBMCs. These receptors were taken from a woman between 50 and 59 years old in good health and CMV-seropositive.

This chain links TRBV29-1 with TRBJ2-4; TRBD1 is a possible D gene (6 bases). Trimming removed 6 bases at V and 3 bases at J, with 12 bases between. The V gene's germline CDR1 is SQVTM and CDR2 ANQGSEA. This CDR3 comprises 13 residues. CDR3 residues: CSVTTGNKNIQYF. CDR3 coding DNA: TGCAGCGTAACTACAGGGAACAAAAACATTCAGTACTTC.

The chain employs TRBV11-3 and TRBJ2-1, with D tentatively TRBD2 (6 bases). The CDR3 loop spans 16 amino acids. V gave up 1 base and J gave up 9 bases, with 19 bases separating them. Germline values: CDR1 SGHNT, CDR2 YENEEA. CDR3 DNA sequence: TGTGCCAGCAGCTTAGTTACGGGAGTAGCGGCTGGTGAGCAGTTCTTC. This translates into CASSLVTGVAAGEQFF.

CDR3 nucleotide sequence: TGTGCCAGTAGTTCACCGGGACTAGCGGGAATAAATGAGCAGTTCTTC. It encodes CASSSPGLAGINEQFF. The rearrangement uses TRBV19 and TRBJ2-1, with 13 positions matching TRBD2. V was clipped by 5 bases and J by 7 bases; unmatched bases: 8. Germline CDR1 and CDR2: LNHDA and SQIVND (reference sequence). The CDR3 runs 16 residues.

The chain couples TRBV30 to TRBJ1-1; TRBD1 aligns across 10 bases. The CDR3 spans 17 residues. V lost 4 bases to trimming and J lost 0 bases; unmatched junction nucleotides: 11. From germline, CDR1 is GTSNPN and CDR2 SVGIG (reference sequence). In DNA form, the CDR3 reads TGTGCCTGGACTACGACAGGGGGCTCGATTGTGAACACTGAAGCTTTCTTT. Translation: CAWTTTGGSIVNTEAFF.

The chain carries TRBV5-1 and TRBJ1-2, with D uncertain. The CDR3 contains 13 residues. The V gene lost 4 bases and the J gene lost 3 bases, with 10 bases spanning the gap. Germline loops: CDR1 SGHRS, CDR2 YFSETQ. CDR3 nucleotides: TGCGCCAGCAGCCCGAGCCGGGACTATGGCTACACCTTC. Protein: CASSPSRDYGYTF.

The chain has TRBV10-2 and TRBJ1-4, with D maybe TRBD1 (5 bases). The CDR3 length is 13 residues. The germline V gene encodes CDR1 WSHSY and CDR2 SAAADI. Trimming pared 8 bases from V and 4 bases from J, leaving 11 bases between. The chain's CDR3 is CASSGGNNEKLFF. DNA of the CDR3: TGCGCCAGCTCCGGGGGAAATAATGAAAAACTGTTTTTT.

The sample holds one count of this clone. The V and J genes are TRBV6-5 and TRBJ1-2; perhaps TRBD1 as D (6 bases). V lost 10 bases to trimming and J lost 4 bases, with 19 bases between them. Germline lookup yields CDR1 MNHEY and CDR2 SVGAGI. The CDR3 is 14 residues long. The DNA for the CDR3 is TGTGCCACCGCAGCGGCCAGGGGAGCCTATGGCTACACCTTC. It yields the protein CATAAARGAYGYTF.

V gene TRBV20-1 combines with J gene TRBJ2-5; weak D call: TRBD2 (5 bases). The J call may not be correct, given that the DNA end is closer to TRBJ2-7. In germline, CDR1 is DFQATT, CDR2 SNEGSKA (reference sequence). The CDR3 runs 11 residues. The CDR3 region has the DNA TGCAGTGCTAGAGCGGGATACGAGCAGTACTTC. As protein: CSARAGYEQYF.

This chain uses TRBV5-6 with TRBJ2-2; 12 bases line up with TRBD2. V was pared by 3 bases and J by 4 bases, with 4 bases of the junction left unmatched. This CDR3 comprises 16 residues. CDR1 is SGHDT, CDR2 YYEEEE, per germline. CDR3 residues: CASSSGLAGTTGELFF. Here the CDR3 DNA reads TGTGCCAGCAGCTCCGGACTAGCGGGAACCACCGGGGAGCTGTTTTTT.

The chain links TRBV29-1 to TRBJ1-3, with 7 bases that match TRBD1. The CDR3 consists of 12 residues. Germline assignment: CDR1 SQVTM and CDR2 ANQGSEA. The J segment lost 2 bases and the V segment lost 5 bases, leaving 0 bases of the junction unmatched. The CDR3 sequence is CSVQGAGNTIYF. The CDR3, as DNA: TGCAGCGTTCAGGGGGCTGGAAACACCATATATTTT. Looking up the rest from reference TRBV29-1 and TRBJ1-3 gives the full variable domain: SAVISQKPSRDICQRGTSLTIQCQVDSQVTMMFWYRQQPGQSLTLIATANQGSEATYESGFVIDKFPISRPNLTFSTLTVSNMSPEDSSIYLCSVQGAGNTIYFGEGSWLTVV.

This chain joins TRBV5-6 and TRBJ1-5; 7 bases fit TRBD1. Trimming took 0 bases from V and 5 from J; bases not matched to a gene: 2. The CDR3 runs to 14 residues. Germline lookup yields CDR1 SGHDT and CDR2 YYEEEE. The CDR3 reads CASSLVGGDQPQHF. CDR3 bases: TGTGCCAGCAGCTTGGTAGGGGGCGATCAGCCCCAGCATTTT.

The rearrangement uses TRBV29-1 and TRBJ2-7, with 10 bases aligning to TRBD2. CDR3 length: 14 residues. The V segment lost 0 bases and the J segment 8 bases; nucleotides outside the gene matches: 7. Germline CDR1 SQVTM, CDR2 ANQGSEA. The CDR3, as DNA: TGCAGCGTTGAAGAGGCTAGCGGGAGCGGGAAGCAGTACTTC. This gives the protein CSVEEASGSGKQYF.

The chain couples TRBV6-5 to TRBJ1-1; 8 bases agree with TRBD1. Germline CDR1 and CDR2: MNHEY and SVGAGI. V shed 4 bases, J shed 1 base, and the junction held 2 bases outside the gene matches. This CDR3 comprises 14 residues. CDR3 sequence: CASSWTGTNTEAFF. The CDR3 DNA sequence: TGTGCCAGCAGTTGGACAGGGACGAACACTGAAGCTTTCTTT.

J is TRBJ2-1 and V is TRBV29-1, with D possibly being TRBD2 (6 bases). V gave up 6 bases and J gave up 4 bases, with 13 bases separating them. Germline CDR1 and CDR2: SQVTM and ANQGSEA. The CDR3 extends over 13 amino acids. The CDR3 loop reads CSVKPGLYNEQFF. CDR3 DNA sequence: TGCAGCGTAAAACCGGGACTTTACAATGAGCAGTTCTTC.

Remarks on this clone: This specimen includes other DNA sequences encoding the same CDR3. This chain connects TRBV30 to TRBJ2-5; 7 bases are a match to TRBD2. After removal of 5 bases from V and 5 bases from J, the junction contained 2 bases not matched to a gene. The CDR3 loop spans 11 amino acids. The germline V gene has CDR1 GTSNPN and CDR2 SVGIG (reference sequence). As DNA, the CDR3 is TGTGCCTGGTCGGGGGGTGAGACCCAGTACTTC. It encodes CAWSGGETQYF.

The genes are TRBV11-2 and TRBJ2-5; TRBD2 might be the D (5 bases). Germline values: CDR1 SGHAT, CDR2 FQNNGV. Trimming shortened V by 1 base and J by 2 bases, and 14 bases separated the two germline ends. The CDR3 extends over 16 amino acids. CDR3 sequence: CASSLAHISAQETQYF. The CDR3, as DNA: TGTGCCAGCAGCTTAGCGCATATTAGCGCTCAAGAGACCCAGTACTTC.

The chain has TRBV28 and TRBJ1-2; D gene unclear. CDR1 MDHEN and CDR2 SYDVKM come from the germline V gene. The CDR3 is made up of 13 amino acids. V was trimmed by 3 bases and J by 4 bases, leaving 9 bases between them. In DNA form, the CDR3 reads TGTGCCAGCAGTTTGGCGGCGGTCTATGGCTACACCTTC. Amino acid sequence: CASSLAAVYGYTF.

This clone appeared once. CDR3 sequence reads: CASSLTEAGWGDTQYF. In DNA form, the CDR3 reads TGTGCCAGCAGCTTAACGGAGGCGGGATGGGGAGATACGCAGTATTTT. This sequence joins TRBV7-3 and TRBJ2-3, with D maybe TRBD2 (6 bases). The CDR3 totals 16 residues. Germline loops: CDR1 SGHTA, CDR2 FQGTGA. V was shortened by 0 bases and J by 5 bases, with 15 bases between the two germline ends.

This clone was observed a few times. V gene TRBV6-5 combines with J gene TRBJ1-5; D unresolved. This CDR3 has 10 amino acids. The V and J ends lost 8 bases and 7 bases respectively, with 6 bases between them. Germline-derived CDR1 and CDR2 are MNHEY and SVGAGI. The CDR3 sequence is CASGRQPQHF. The CDR3, as DNA: TGTGCCAGCGGGAGGCAGCCCCAGCATTTT.

This clone was recorded a few times. The chain employs TRBV27 and TRBJ1-2; D unclear. V lost 3 bases, J lost 6 bases, and 8 bases lay in between. The length of the CDR3 is 12 residues. Germline V CDR1 and CDR2: MNHEY, SMNVEV (reference sequence). This chain's CDR3 is CASSFNGDGYTF. CDR3 nucleotide sequence: TGTGCCAGCAGTTTCAACGGTGATGGCTACACCTTC.

The J gene is TRBJ2-2, the V gene TRBV30; the match to TRBD2 covers 9 bases. J was trimmed by 6 bases and V by 5 bases; bases with no gene match: 7. This CDR3 has 14 amino acids. Germline V lookup: CDR1 GTSNPN, CDR2 SVGIG (reference sequence). Here the CDR3 DNA reads TGTGCCTGGGAAGGGACTAGCTGGGCCGGGGAGCTGTTTTTT. It encodes CAWEGTSWAGELFF. Complete variable domain (other parts from reference TRBV30 and TRBJ2-2): SQTIHQWPATLVQPVGSPLSLECTVEGTSNPNLYWYRQAAGRGLQLLFYSVGIGQISSEVPQNLSASRPQDRQFILSSKKLLLSDSGFYLCAWEGTSWAGELFFGEGSRLTVL.

The V and J genes are TRBV6-6 and TRBJ1-1; 9 nucleotides align to TRBD1. The CDR3 sequence is 15 residues long. CDR1 is MNHNY, CDR2 SVGAGI, per germline (reference sequence). J gave up 1 base and V 5 bases, and 5 bases lay outside the gene matches. The chain's CDR3 is CASSMGQGWNTEAFF. CDR3 sequence (DNA): TGTGCCAGCAGTATGGGACAGGGTTGGAACACTGAAGCTTTCTTT.

This sequence joins TRBV28 and TRBJ1-5, with 10 bases identical to TRBD1. This CDR3 contains 15 residues. The germline V gene encodes CDR1 MDHEN and CDR2 SYDVKM. Losses at the gene ends were 8 bases for V and 6 bases for J; bases not matched to a gene: 10. The CDR3 DNA follows: TGTGCCAGCGGGACAGGGGATGGTCGCAGTCAGCCCCAGCATTTT. Protein sequence: CASGTGDGRSQPQHF.

This clone was picked up a small number of times. The V gene is TRBV2, the J gene TRBJ2-6; tentative D call: TRBD1 (6 bases). The germline V gene encodes CDR1 SNHLY and CDR2 FYNNEI. This CDR3 is built from 15 residues. Trimming pared 9 bases from V and 0 bases from J, leaving 12 bases between. CDR3 amino acids: CARGVGGSGANVLTF. CDR3 coding DNA: TGTGCCAGGGGGGTAGGGGGCTCTGGGGCCAACGTCCTGACTTTC.

Details on this clone: Other DNA sequences within the sample encode an identical CDR3. V and J are TRBV5-1 and TRBJ1-1; 9 bases map to TRBD1. The CDR3 has 14 amino acids. Trimming cost V 3 bases and J 1 base; bases outside gene matches: 1. CDR1 and CDR2 from the germline V gene are SGHRS and YFSETQ. The CDR3 coding sequence is TGCGCCAGCAGCTCACAGGGGGCGAACACTGAAGCTTTCTTT. The encoded protein is CASSSQGANTEAFF.

This sequence joins TRBV2 and TRBJ2-7; perhaps TRBD1 as D (6 bases). The CDR3 is 14 amino acids. The ends were cut back, 5 bases at V and 4 bases at J, with 15 bases in the middle. CDR1 is SNHLY, CDR2 FYNNEI, per germline. As DNA, the CDR3 is TGTGCCAGCAGTAAGACACAGGGTCGGTACGAGCAGTACTTC. Its protein product is CASSKTQGRYEQYF.

The chain combines TRBV30 with TRBJ1-1; D gene ambiguous. Trimming cost V 0 bases and J 1 base, with 6 bases left between them. This CDR3 is 13 amino acids long. Germline CDR1 reads GTSNPN; CDR2 reads SVGIG (reference sequence). DNA for the CDR3: TGTGCCTGGAGTGTAGCTGAGAACACTGAAGCTTTCTTT. The encoded protein is CAWSVAENTEAFF.

V usage is TRBV28 and J usage is TRBJ2-7; D possibly corresponds to TRBD2 (5 bases). The CDR3 has 14 amino acids. Germline V lookup: CDR1 MDHEN, CDR2 SYDVKM. The V gene lost 5 bases and the J gene lost 4 bases, with 15 bases spanning the gap. The CDR3 loop is CASSPQAALYEQYF. As DNA, the CDR3 is TGTGCCAGCAGTCCACAAGCGGCCCTTTACGAGCAGTACTTC.

V usage is TRBV4-1 and J usage is TRBJ2-2; 8 bases align to TRBD2. Looked up from germline, CDR1 is MGHRA and CDR2 is YSYEKL. The CDR3 loop spans 16 amino acids. Germline trimming cut 4 bases from V and 5 bases from J; bases unmatched to any gene: 9. The CDR3 loop reads CASSPRGTSGTGELFF. DNA for the CDR3: TGCGCCAGCAGCCCAAGAGGTACTAGCGGTACCGGGGAGCTGTTTTTT.

The gene calls are TRBV19 and TRBJ2-3; D is unresolved. V lost 6 bases, J lost 0 bases, and 10 bases lay in between. The V gene's germline CDR1 is LNHDA and CDR2 SQIVND (reference sequence). This CDR3 contains 14 residues. CDR3 in amino acids: CASRPAPSTDTQYF. The CDR3 DNA sequence: TGTGCCAGTAGGCCAGCGCCGAGCACAGATACGCAGTATTTT.

On this clone: This same CDR3 is encoded by further DNA sequences in the sample. The V gene is TRBV7-8, the J gene TRBJ1-1; 7 nucleotides match TRBD1. V lost 1 base and J lost 1; bases outside the gene matches: 0. The CDR3 length is 14 residues. Germline-derived CDR1 and CDR2 are SGHVS and FQNEAQ. CDR3 bases: TGTGCCAGCAGCTTAGGACAGGGGAACACTGAAGCTTTCTTT. It encodes CASSLGQGNTEAFF.

The chain joins TRBV2 to TRBJ2-1, with D perhaps matching TRBD1 (6 bases). This CDR3 contains 15 residues. Germline CDR1 reads SNHLY; CDR2 reads FYNNEI. Trimming removed 5 bases at V and 5 bases at J, with 16 bases between. Here the CDR3 reads CASSHVKAGDNEQFF. CDR3 in DNA: TGTGCCAGCAGTCACGTGAAGGCAGGGGACAATGAGCAGTTCTTC.